This entry concerns a single T cell receptor beta chain. These data are taken from a study of blood T cell repertoires in COVID-19. Original processing notes: It was from reference gene primer amplification that nucleated cell counts were estimated. Data came from immunoSEQ multiplex PCR; TCRdb stores just in-frame clones and leaves some out. V and J calls and clone size are those listed in that table; D and trimming were worked out from the DNA. The sample yields roughly 220,000 clones, more than 75% seen once. Germline V gene data show CDR1 as SGHDT and CDR2 as YYEEEE. Trimming cost V 2 bases and J 3 bases, with 24 bases left between them. The CDR3 runs 18 residues.

This TCR was sampled from a man in his 60s with acute or convalescent COVID-19. Sequenced sample: peripheral blood. The V gene is TRBV5-6, the J gene TRBJ2-7; TRBD2 is a possible D gene (5 bases). CDR3 amino acids: CASSLWSRGPQTNYEQYF. CDR3 nucleotide sequence: TGTGCCAGCAGCTTATGGAGCCGGGGTCCCCAGACCAACTACGAGCAGTACTTC. Combining the CDR3 with reference TRBV5-6 and TRBJ2-7 gives the whole variable domain DAGVTQSPTHLIKTRGQQVTLRCSPKSGHDTVSWYQQALGQGPQFIFQYYEEEERQRGNFPDRFSGHQFPNYSSELNVNALLLGDSALYLCASSLWSRGPQTNYEQYFGPGTRLTVT.